This is a list of T cell receptor beta chains from one sample in a study of T cell responses to AZD1222 COVID-19 vaccine. Libraries were prepared by immunoSEQ multiplex PCR; TCRdb keeps only in-frame clonotypes and omits some of them. The sample contains roughly 200,000 clones, almost 90% of which appear only once. Sequencing was performed on peripheral blood, taken on day 0 of AZD1222 vaccination. These receptors originate from an adult in good health. CDR3s include the opening cysteine and the closing phenylalanine or tryptophan. Each record gives: D gene, V gene, clone size, J gene, CDR3 DNA, CDR3 protein. The D gene is left open where the match is weak. Clone size is shown for a subset of rows, as once, few, many or a class of expanded clone.

D gene: .
V gene: TRBV7-9
clone size: once
J gene: TRBJ2-7
CDR3 DNA: TGTGCCAGCAGCCCCCAAGGACAGCAGCTAGCCTACGAGCAGTACTTC
CDR3 protein: CASSPQGQQLAYEQYF

D gene: TRBD2
V gene: TRBV6-5
clone size: .
J gene: TRBJ2-4
CDR3 DNA: TGTGCCAGCAGTACCCACGGGGGGAAAAACATTCAGTACTTC
CDR3 protein: CASSTHGGKNIQYF

D gene: .
V gene: TRBV6-6
clone size: .
J gene: TRBJ2-1
CDR3 DNA: TGTGCCAGCTCCCCCCCAGGGAGCTCCTACAATGAGCAGTTCTTC
CDR3 protein: CASSPPGSSYNEQFF

D gene: .
V gene: TRBV5-4
clone size: once
J gene: TRBJ2-7
CDR3 DNA: TGTGCCAGCAGCTTACAGAACTACGAGCAGTACTTC
CDR3 protein: CASSLQNYEQYF

D gene: .
V gene: TRBV18
clone size: .
J gene: TRBJ1-3
CDR3 DNA: TGTGCCAGCTCACCGACCACACTCGGGACATTACTCAACACCATATATTTT
CDR3 protein: CASSPTTLGTLLNTIYF

D gene: TRBD1
V gene: TRBV5-1
clone size: .
J gene: TRBJ1-2
CDR3 DNA: TGCGCCAGCAGCTTGGACAGGGGGTCCTATGGCTACACCTTC
CDR3 protein: CASSLDRGSYGYTF

D gene: TRBD1
V gene: TRBV28
clone size: .
J gene: TRBJ2-1
CDR3 DNA: TGTGCCAGCAGTCCCTGGGGACAGGGTTACAATGAGCAGTTCTTC
CDR3 protein: CASSPWGQGYNEQFF

D gene: .
V gene: TRBV9
clone size: once
J gene: TRBJ2-7
CDR3 DNA: TGTGCCAGCAGCGTAAGGGGGACGGACTCCTACGAGCAGTACTTC
CDR3 protein: CASSVRGTDSYEQYF

D gene: .
V gene: TRBV5-4
clone size: .
J gene: TRBJ1-3
CDR3 DNA: TGTGCCAGCACCCCGGGGGGCAACTCTGGAAACACCATATATTTT
CDR3 protein: CASTPGGNSGNTIYF

D gene: .
V gene: TRBV19
clone size: few
J gene: TRBJ2-7
CDR3 DNA: TGTGCCAGTAGCCTGACAGCAGCCTACGAGCAGTACTTC
CDR3 protein: CASSLTAAYEQYF

D gene: .
V gene: TRBV2
clone size: .
J gene: TRBJ1-1
CDR3 DNA: TGTGCCAGTCGGGTGTACATGAACACTGAAGCTTTCTTT
CDR3 protein: CASRVYMNTEAFF

D gene: .
V gene: TRBV5-1
clone size: .
J gene: TRBJ2-1
CDR3 DNA: TGCGCCAGCAGCCCAATTGGGGTAGAGAGCGCCTACAATGAGCAGTTCTTC
CDR3 protein: CASSPIGVESAYNEQFF

D gene: .
V gene: TRBV3-1/TRBV3-2
clone size: .
J gene: TRBJ1-1
CDR3 DNA: TGTGCCAGCAGACAAGACAGGAACACTGAAGCTTTCTTT
CDR3 protein: CASRQDRNTEAFF

D gene: .
V gene: TRBV7-2
clone size: .
J gene: TRBJ2-5
CDR3 DNA: TGTGCCAGCAGCCCCCAAGAGACCCAGTACTTC
CDR3 protein: CASSPQETQYF

D gene: TRBD1
V gene: TRBV6-4
clone size: .
J gene: TRBJ2-7
CDR3 DNA: TGTGCCAGCAGTGACCAAGGGACAGGGGAGCGCGAGCAGTACTTC
CDR3 protein: CASSDQGTGEREQYF

D gene: .
V gene: TRBV28
clone size: .
J gene: TRBJ2-1
CDR3 DNA: TGTGCCAGCATGGGGGGGGCCCTGAATGAGCAGTTCTTC
CDR3 protein: CASMGGALNEQFF

D gene: .
V gene: TRBV18
clone size: .
J gene: TRBJ1-3
CDR3 DNA: TGTGCCAGCTCACCTGTTGAGACTCAACACTCTGGAAACACCATATATTTT
CDR3 protein: CASSPVETQHSGNTIYF

D gene: TRBD1
V gene: TRBV27
clone size: .
J gene: TRBJ2-1
CDR3 DNA: TGTGCCAGCAGTAGGGCGGACAGGGATCCTGAGCAGTTCTTC
CDR3 protein: CASSRADRDPEQFF

D gene: .
V gene: TRBV6-4
clone size: .
J gene: TRBJ1-5
CDR3 DNA: TGTGCCAGCAGTGACGCCCTTGACGGGACCCCTCAGCCCCAGCATTTT
CDR3 protein: CASSDALDGTPQPQHF

D gene: .
V gene: TRBV27
clone size: once
J gene: TRBJ1-2
CDR3 DNA: TGTGCCAGCAGTCTGCAATGGGACGGACGAGGGTATGGCTACACCTTC
CDR3 protein: CASSLQWDGRGYGYTF

D gene: .
V gene: TRBV28
clone size: .
J gene: TRBJ2-3
CDR3 DNA: TGTGCCAGCGGTCTCATTACTGGCGCAGATACGCAGTATTTT
CDR3 protein: CASGLITGADTQYF

D gene: TRBD1
V gene: TRBV7-2
clone size: .
J gene: TRBJ1-1
CDR3 DNA: TGTGCCAGCAGCCCACGGGACAGGGGGCTCGGGACTGAAGCTTTCTTT
CDR3 protein: CASSPRDRGLGTEAFF

D gene: .
V gene: TRBV4-3
clone size: .
J gene: TRBJ1-1
CDR3 DNA: TGCGCCAGCAGGAGGGGAATAGCGAACACTGAAGCTTTCTTT
CDR3 protein: CASRRGIANTEAFF

D gene: .
V gene: TRBV9
clone size: few
J gene: TRBJ2-1
CDR3 DNA: TGTGCCAGCAGCGTAACCCAGGTATACAATGAGCAGTTCTTC
CDR3 protein: CASSVTQVYNEQFF

D gene: .
V gene: TRBV2
clone size: .
J gene: TRBJ1-2
CDR3 DNA: TGTGCCAGCCGTGCCCGGAGGGACTATGGCTACACCTTC
CDR3 protein: CASRARRDYGYTF

D gene: .
V gene: TRBV4-1
clone size: .
J gene: TRBJ1-3
CDR3 DNA: TGCGCCAGCAGCCAAGACACGGAGAGCTCTGGAAACACCATATATTTT
CDR3 protein: CASSQDTESSGNTIYF

D gene: TRBD1
V gene: TRBV5-1
clone size: few
J gene: TRBJ1-2
CDR3 DNA: TGCGCCAGCTCAAGTGGACAGGGTAATGGCTACACCTTC
CDR3 protein: CASSSGQGNGYTF

D gene: .
V gene: TRBV28
clone size: .
J gene: TRBJ2-6
CDR3 DNA: TGTGCCAGCAGGGGCTCTGGGGCCAACGTCCTGACTTTC
CDR3 protein: CASRGSGANVLTF

D gene: .
V gene: TRBV2
clone size: .
J gene: TRBJ1-5
CDR3 DNA: TGTGCCAGCAAAGGGGGGGGAAATCAGCCCCAGCATTTT
CDR3 protein: CASKGGGNQPQHF

D gene: .
V gene: TRBV15
clone size: .
J gene: TRBJ2-3
CDR3 DNA: TGTGCCACCAGCAGACGCAGGGACACAGATACGCAGTATTTT
CDR3 protein: CATSRRRDTDTQYF

D gene: .
V gene: TRBV5-1
clone size: .
J gene: TRBJ1-6
CDR3 DNA: TGCGCCAGCAGCCCTGGGAATTCACCCCTCCACTTT
CDR3 protein: CASSPGNSPLHF

D gene: .
V gene: TRBV5-1
clone size: .
J gene: TRBJ2-7
CDR3 DNA: TGCGCCAGCAGCTTGGAGGGCCAGCGCAATACTTTC
CDR3 protein: CASSLEGQRNTF

D gene: .
V gene: TRBV27
clone size: .
J gene: TRBJ2-3
CDR3 DNA: TGTGCCAGCAGTTTCGATCGGAGGGGGGGGGCGCAGTATTTT
CDR3 protein: CASSFDRRGGAQYF

D gene: .
V gene: TRBV5-5
clone size: .
J gene: TRBJ1-4
CDR3 DNA: TGTGCCACCGGCGGTGAAAAACTGTTTTTT
CDR3 protein: CATGGEKLFF

D gene: .
V gene: TRBV7-9
clone size: .
J gene: TRBJ2-7
CDR3 DNA: TGTGCCAGCAGCACAACTCAGGGCAGGCGAATTTCCTACGAGCAGTACTTC
CDR3 protein: CASSTTQGRRISYEQYF

D gene: .
V gene: TRBV7-9
clone size: .
J gene: TRBJ2-1
CDR3 DNA: TGTGCCAGCAGCTTAGGACAGGCCCGGCATCCCGGCAATGAGCAGTTCTTC
CDR3 protein: CASSLGQARHPGNEQFF

D gene: .
V gene: TRBV10-3
clone size: .
J gene: TRBJ2-7
CDR3 DNA: TGTGCCATCAGCGCAAGGGGGGGGAGCTCCTACGAGCAGTACTTC
CDR3 protein: CAISARGGSSYEQYF

D gene: .
V gene: TRBV15
clone size: .
J gene: TRBJ1-5
CDR3 DNA: TGTGCCACCAGCAGAGATCCCGGGGGCGACCAGCCCCAGCATTTT
CDR3 protein: CATSRDPGGDQPQHF

D gene: TRBD1
V gene: TRBV5-4
clone size: .
J gene: TRBJ1-2
CDR3 DNA: TGTGCCAGCAGCTTCGGACAGGGGGTCTCTGGCTACACCTTC
CDR3 protein: CASSFGQGVSGYTF

D gene: .
V gene: TRBV10-3
clone size: .
J gene: TRBJ1-2
CDR3 DNA: TGTGCCATCAGTAACCCGCCGGCAGAAACCTATGGCTACACCTTC
CDR3 protein: CAISNPPAETYGYTF

D gene: .
V gene: TRBV18
clone size: .
J gene: TRBJ2-7
CDR3 DNA: TGTGCCAGCTCACCACCGCCGGGGGAGCAGTACTTC
CDR3 protein: CASSPPPGEQYF

D gene: .
V gene: TRBV6-4
clone size: .
J gene: TRBJ2-1
CDR3 DNA: TGTGCCAGCAGTGAAACGGGCGCCGGGGAGCAGTTCTTC
CDR3 protein: CASSETGAGEQFF

D gene: TRBD1
V gene: TRBV5-6
clone size: .
J gene: TRBJ2-7
CDR3 DNA: TGTGCCAGCAGCGGCCGGGACAGGGACGAGCAGTACTTC
CDR3 protein: CASSGRDRDEQYF

D gene: TRBD1
V gene: TRBV18
clone size: .
J gene: TRBJ1-2
CDR3 DNA: TGTGCCAGCTCGGGACAGGAGTATGGCTACACCTTC
CDR3 protein: CASSGQEYGYTF

D gene: .
V gene: TRBV30
clone size: .
J gene: TRBJ1-1
CDR3 DNA: TGTGCCTGGAGTGTAGGAGGGTCTAACACTGAAGCTTTCTTT
CDR3 protein: CAWSVGGSNTEAFF

D gene: TRBD2
V gene: TRBV18
clone size: .
J gene: TRBJ2-1
CDR3 DNA: TGTGCCAGCTCATACGAGGGACTAGCGGGGGGTTCCTACAATGAGCAGTTCTTC
CDR3 protein: CASSYEGLAGGSYNEQFF

D gene: .
V gene: TRBV30
clone size: once
J gene: TRBJ2-5
CDR3 DNA: TGTGCCTGGAGTTTCCGGGTCCAAGAGACCCAGTACTTC
CDR3 protein: CAWSFRVQETQYF

D gene: TRBD1
V gene: TRBV19
clone size: .
J gene: TRBJ1-5
CDR3 DNA: TGTGCCAGTAGTATCGGGCCCAGGGGGGATGGCAATCAGCCCCAGCATTTT
CDR3 protein: CASSIGPRGDGNQPQHF

D gene: TRBD1
V gene: TRBV6-5
clone size: few
J gene: TRBJ1-6
CDR3 DNA: TGTGCCAGCAGTTACTCGACAGGGGTTAATTCACCCCTCCACTTT
CDR3 protein: CASSYSTGVNSPLHF

D gene: .
V gene: TRBV7-2
clone size: .
J gene: TRBJ2-5
CDR3 DNA: TGTGCCAGCAGCTTACCCATCCAAGAGACCCAGTACTTC
CDR3 protein: CASSLPIQETQYF

D gene: .
V gene: TRBV4-2
clone size: once
J gene: TRBJ1-6
CDR3 DNA: TGTGCCAGCAGCCAAGAGGGGGAACAATCACCCCTCCACTTT
CDR3 protein: CASSQEGEQSPLHF

D gene: .
V gene: TRBV6-2/TRBV6-3
clone size: .
J gene: TRBJ2-2
CDR3 DNA: TGTGCCAGCAGTTACTCTCGACAGAACACCGGGGAGCTGTTTTTT
CDR3 protein: CASSYSRQNTGELFF

D gene: .
V gene: TRBV3-1/TRBV3-2
clone size: .
J gene: TRBJ2-2
CDR3 DNA: TGTGCCAGCAGCCAAGAGGCCGGGGAGCTGTTTTTT
CDR3 protein: CASSQEAGELFF

D gene: .
V gene: TRBV15
clone size: .
J gene: TRBJ2-6
CDR3 DNA: TGTGCCACCAGCAGAGATCGATCTGGGGCCAACGTCCTGACTTTC
CDR3 protein: CATSRDRSGANVLTF

D gene: .
V gene: TRBV19
clone size: .
J gene: TRBJ1-6
CDR3 DNA: TGTGCCAGTAGTCCGGATTGGGGATCACCCCTCCACTTT
CDR3 protein: CASSPDWGSPLHF